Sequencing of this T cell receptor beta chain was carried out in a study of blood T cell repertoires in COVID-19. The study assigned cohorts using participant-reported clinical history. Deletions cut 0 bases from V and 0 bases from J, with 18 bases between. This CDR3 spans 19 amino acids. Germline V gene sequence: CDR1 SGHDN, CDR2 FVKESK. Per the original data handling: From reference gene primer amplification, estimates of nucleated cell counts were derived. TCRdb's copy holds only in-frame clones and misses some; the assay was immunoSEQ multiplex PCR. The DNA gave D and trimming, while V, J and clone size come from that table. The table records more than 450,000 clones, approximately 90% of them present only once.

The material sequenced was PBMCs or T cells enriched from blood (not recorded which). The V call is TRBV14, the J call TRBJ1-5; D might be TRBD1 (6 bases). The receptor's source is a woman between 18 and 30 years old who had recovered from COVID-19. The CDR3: CASSQEGRQGPYSNQPQHF. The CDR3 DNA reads TGTGCCAGCAGCCAAGAAGGGCGCCAGGGGCCATATAGCAATCAGCCCCAGCATTTT.